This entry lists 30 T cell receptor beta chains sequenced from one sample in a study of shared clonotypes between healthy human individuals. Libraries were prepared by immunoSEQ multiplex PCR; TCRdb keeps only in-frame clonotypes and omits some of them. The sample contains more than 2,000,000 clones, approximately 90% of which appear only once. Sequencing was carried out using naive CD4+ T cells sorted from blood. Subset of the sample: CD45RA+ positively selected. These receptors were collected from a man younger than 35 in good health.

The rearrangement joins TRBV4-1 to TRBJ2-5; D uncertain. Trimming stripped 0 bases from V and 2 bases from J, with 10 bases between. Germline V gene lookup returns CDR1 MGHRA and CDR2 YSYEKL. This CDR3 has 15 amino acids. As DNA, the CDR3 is TGCGCCAGCAGCCAAGATTATGGTACTCAAGAGACCCAGTACTTC. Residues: CASSQDYGTQETQYF.

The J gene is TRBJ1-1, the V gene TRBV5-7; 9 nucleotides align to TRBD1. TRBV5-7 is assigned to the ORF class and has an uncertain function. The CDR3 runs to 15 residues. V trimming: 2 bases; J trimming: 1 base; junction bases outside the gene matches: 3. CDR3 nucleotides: TGTGCCAGCAGCTTACGGGACAGGGAGAACACTGAAGCTTTCTTT. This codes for CASSLRDRENTEAFF.

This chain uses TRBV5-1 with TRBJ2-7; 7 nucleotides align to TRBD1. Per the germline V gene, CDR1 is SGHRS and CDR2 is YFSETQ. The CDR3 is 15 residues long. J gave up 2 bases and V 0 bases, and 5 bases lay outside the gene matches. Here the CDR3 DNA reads TGCGCCAGCAGCTTGGCCCTGGGACAGACCTACGAGCAGTACTTC. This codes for CASSLALGQTYEQYF.

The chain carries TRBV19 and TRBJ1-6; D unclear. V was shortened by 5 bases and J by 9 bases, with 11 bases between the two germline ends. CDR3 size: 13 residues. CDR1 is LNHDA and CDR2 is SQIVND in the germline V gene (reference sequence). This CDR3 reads CASSDDGSSPLHF. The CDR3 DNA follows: TGTGCCAGTAGTGATGACGGGAGTTCACCCCTCCACTTT. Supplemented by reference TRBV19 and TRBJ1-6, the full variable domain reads DGGITQSPKYLFRKEGQNVTLSCEQNLNHDAMYWYRQDPGQGLRLIYYSQIVNDFQKGDIAEGYSVSREKKESFPLTVTSAQKNPTAFYLCASSDDGSSPLHFGNGTRLTVT.

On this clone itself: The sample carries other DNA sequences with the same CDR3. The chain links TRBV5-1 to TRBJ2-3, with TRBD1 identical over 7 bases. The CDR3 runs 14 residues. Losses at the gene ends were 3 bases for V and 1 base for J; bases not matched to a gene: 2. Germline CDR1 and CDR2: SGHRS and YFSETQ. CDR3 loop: CASSYGQGTDTQYF. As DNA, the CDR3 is TGCGCCAGCAGCTACGGACAGGGCACAGATACGCAGTATTTT.

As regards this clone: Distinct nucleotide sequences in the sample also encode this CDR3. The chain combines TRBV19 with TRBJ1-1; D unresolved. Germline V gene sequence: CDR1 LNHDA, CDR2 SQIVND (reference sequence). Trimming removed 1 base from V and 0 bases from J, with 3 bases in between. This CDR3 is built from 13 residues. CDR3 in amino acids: CASSIGMNTEAFF. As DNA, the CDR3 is TGTGCCAGTAGTATAGGGATGAACACTGAAGCTTTCTTT.

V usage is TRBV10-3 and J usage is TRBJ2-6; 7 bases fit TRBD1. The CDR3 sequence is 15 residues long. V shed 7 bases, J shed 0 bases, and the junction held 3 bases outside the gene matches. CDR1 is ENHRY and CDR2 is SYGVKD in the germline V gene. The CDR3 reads CAITRDSSGANVLTF. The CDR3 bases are TGTGCCATCACCAGGGACAGCTCTGGGGCCAACGTCCTGACTTTC.

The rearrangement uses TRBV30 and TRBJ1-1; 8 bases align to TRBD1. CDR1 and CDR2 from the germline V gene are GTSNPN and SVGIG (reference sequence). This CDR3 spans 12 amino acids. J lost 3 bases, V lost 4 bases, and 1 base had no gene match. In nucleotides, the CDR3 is TGTGCCTGGAAACAGGGGGACACTGAAGCTTTCTTT. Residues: CAWKQGDTEAFF.

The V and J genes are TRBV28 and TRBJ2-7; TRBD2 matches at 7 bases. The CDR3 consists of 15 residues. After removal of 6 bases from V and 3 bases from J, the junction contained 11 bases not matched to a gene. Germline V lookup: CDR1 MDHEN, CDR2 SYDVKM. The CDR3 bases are TGTGCCAGCAGCCGAGCGGGGCTCAGGGACTACGAGCAGTACTTC. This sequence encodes CASSRAGLRDYEQYF. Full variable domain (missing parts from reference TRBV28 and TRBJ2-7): DVKVTQSSRYLVKRTGEKVFLECVQDMDHENMFWYRQDPGLGLRLIYFSYDVKMKEKGDIPEGYSVSREKKERFSLILESASTNQTSMYLCASSRAGLRDYEQYFGPGTRLTVT.

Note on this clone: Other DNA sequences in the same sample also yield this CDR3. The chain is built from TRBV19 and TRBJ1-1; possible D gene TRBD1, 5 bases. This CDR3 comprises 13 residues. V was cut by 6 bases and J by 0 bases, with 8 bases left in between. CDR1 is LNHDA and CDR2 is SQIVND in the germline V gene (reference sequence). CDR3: CASSVTVNTEAFF. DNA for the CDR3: TGTGCCAGTAGCGTGACAGTGAACACTGAAGCTTTCTTT.

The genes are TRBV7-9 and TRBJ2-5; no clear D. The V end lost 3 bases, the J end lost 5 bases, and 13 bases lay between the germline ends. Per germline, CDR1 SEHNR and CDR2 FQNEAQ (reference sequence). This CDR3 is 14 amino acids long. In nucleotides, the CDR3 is TGTGCCAGCAGCTTCCGACGGGCAGGCGAGACCCAGTACTTC. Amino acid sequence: CASSFRRAGETQYF.

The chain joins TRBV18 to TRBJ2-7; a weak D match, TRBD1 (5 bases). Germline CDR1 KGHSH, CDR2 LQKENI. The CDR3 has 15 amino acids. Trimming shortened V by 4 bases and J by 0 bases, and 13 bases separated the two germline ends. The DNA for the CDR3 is TGTGCCAGCTCACTAGGGGCCGCAGGCTCCTACGAGCAGTACTTC. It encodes CASSLGAAGSYEQYF.

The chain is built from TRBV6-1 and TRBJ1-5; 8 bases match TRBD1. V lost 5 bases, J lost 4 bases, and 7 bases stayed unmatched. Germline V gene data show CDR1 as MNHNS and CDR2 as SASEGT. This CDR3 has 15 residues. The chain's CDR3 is CASSLGQGRNQPQHF. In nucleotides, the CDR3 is TGTGCCAGCAGTCTAGGACAGGGACGGAATCAGCCCCAGCATTTT.

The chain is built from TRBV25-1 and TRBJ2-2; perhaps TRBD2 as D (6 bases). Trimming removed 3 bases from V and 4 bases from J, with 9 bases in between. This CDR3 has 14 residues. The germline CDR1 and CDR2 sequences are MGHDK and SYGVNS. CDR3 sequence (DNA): TGTGCCAGCAGTGAGGGGGGTCGCACCGGGGAGCTGTTTTTT. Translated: CASSEGGRTGELFF.

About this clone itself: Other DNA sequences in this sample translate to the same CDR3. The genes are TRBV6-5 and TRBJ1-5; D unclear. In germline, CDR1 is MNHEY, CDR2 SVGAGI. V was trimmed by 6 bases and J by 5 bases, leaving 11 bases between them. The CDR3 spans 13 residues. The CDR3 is CASSRGRDQPQHF. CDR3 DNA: TGTGCCAGCAGCCGAGGGCGCGATCAGCCCCAGCATTTT.

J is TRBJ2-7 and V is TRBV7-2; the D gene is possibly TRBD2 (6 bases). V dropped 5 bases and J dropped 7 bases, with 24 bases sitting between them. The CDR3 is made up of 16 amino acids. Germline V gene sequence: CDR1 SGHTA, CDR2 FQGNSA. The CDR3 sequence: CASSPPGLAPIGEQYF. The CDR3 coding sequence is TGTGCCAGCAGCCCCCCAGGTCTAGCGCCGATAGGGGAGCAGTACTTC.

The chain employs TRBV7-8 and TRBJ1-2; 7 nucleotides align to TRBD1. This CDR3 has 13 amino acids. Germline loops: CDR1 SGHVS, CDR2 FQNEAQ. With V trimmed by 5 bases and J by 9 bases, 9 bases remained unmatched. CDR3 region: CASSLGTDSSYTF. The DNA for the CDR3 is TGTGCCAGCAGCCTCGGGACAGATTCAAGCTACACCTTC.

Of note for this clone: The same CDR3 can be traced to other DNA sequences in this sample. CDR3 sequence reads: CSASRLEAFF. In nucleotides, the CDR3 is TGCAGTGCTAGTCGGCTTGAAGCTTTCTTT. V gene TRBV20-1 combines with J gene TRBJ1-1; D not certain. CDR1 is DFQATT, CDR2 SNEGSKA, per germline (reference sequence). Trimming pared 3 bases from V and 7 bases from J, leaving 6 bases between. The CDR3 is made up of 10 amino acids.

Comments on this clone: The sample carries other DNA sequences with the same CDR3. Here the CDR3 reads CASSLGGTPYEQYF. Written as DNA, the CDR3 is TGCGCCAGCAGCTTGGGAGGGACCCCCTACGAGCAGTACTTC. V usage is TRBV5-1 and J usage is TRBJ2-7, with D perhaps matching TRBD1 or TRBD2 (5 bases each). The CDR3 length is 14 residues. The germline V gene has CDR1 SGHRS and CDR2 YFSETQ. V gave up 0 bases and J gave up 2 bases, with 9 bases separating them. The entire variable domain, with the rest obtained from reference TRBV5-1 and TRBJ2-7, is as follows: KAGVTQTPRYLIKTRGQQVTLSCSPISGHRSVSWYQQTPGQGLQFLFEYFSETQRNKGNFPGRFSGRQFSNSRSEMNVSTLELGDSALYLCASSLGGTPYEQYFGPGTRLTVT.

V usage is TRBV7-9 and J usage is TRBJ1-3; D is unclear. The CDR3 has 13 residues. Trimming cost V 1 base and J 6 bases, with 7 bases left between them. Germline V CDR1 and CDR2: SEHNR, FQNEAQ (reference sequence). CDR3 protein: CASSLVGANTIYF. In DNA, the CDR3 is TGTGCCAGCAGCTTAGTCGGCGCAAACACCATATATTTT.

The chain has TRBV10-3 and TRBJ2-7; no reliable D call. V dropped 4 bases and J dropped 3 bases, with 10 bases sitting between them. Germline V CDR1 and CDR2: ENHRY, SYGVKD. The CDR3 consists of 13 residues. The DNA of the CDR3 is TGTGCCATCAGTGTTGGCAGACTCTACGAGCAGTACTTC. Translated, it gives CAISVGRLYEQYF.

The CDR3 sequence is CASSAAGLGEKLFF. CDR3 coding DNA: TGTGCCAGCAGCGCCGCGGGTCTGGGGGAAAAACTGTTTTTT. The gene calls are TRBV2 and TRBJ1-4, with unresolved D. The CDR3 runs to 14 residues. Germline loops: CDR1 SNHLY, CDR2 FYNNEI. The germline V and J ends were trimmed by 6 bases and 8 bases, with 16 bases remaining between them.

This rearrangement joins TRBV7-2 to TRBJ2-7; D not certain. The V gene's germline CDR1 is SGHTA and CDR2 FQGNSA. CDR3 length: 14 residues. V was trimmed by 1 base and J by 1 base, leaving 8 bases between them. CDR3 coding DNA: TGTGCCAGCAGCTTAGGTCCAACGTCCTACGAGCAGTACTTC. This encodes CASSLGPTSYEQYF.

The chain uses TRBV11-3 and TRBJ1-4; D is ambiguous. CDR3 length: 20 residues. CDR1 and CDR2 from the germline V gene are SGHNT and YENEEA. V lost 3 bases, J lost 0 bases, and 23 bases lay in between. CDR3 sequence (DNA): TGTGCCAGCAGCTTCAAACTCAAACGAGAAGAATATGCAACTAATGAAAAACTGTTTTTT. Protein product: CASSFKLKREEYATNEKLFF.

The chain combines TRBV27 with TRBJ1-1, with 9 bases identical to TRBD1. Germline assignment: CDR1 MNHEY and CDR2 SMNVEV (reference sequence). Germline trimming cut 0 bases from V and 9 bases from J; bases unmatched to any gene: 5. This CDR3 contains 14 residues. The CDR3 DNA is TGTGCCAGCAGTTTATCCAAGGACAGGGGTAAAGCTTTCTTT. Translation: CASSLSKDRGKAFF.

The CDR3 region has the DNA TGTGCCAGCACAGGACACCCTAATGAAAAACTGTTTTTT. Translating it yields CASTGHPNEKLFF. The chain recombines TRBV2 with TRBJ1-4; possible D gene TRBD1, 5 bases. Germline CDR1 and CDR2: SNHLY and FYNNEI. This CDR3 has 13 amino acids. Trimming pared 7 bases from V and 3 bases from J, leaving 9 bases between.

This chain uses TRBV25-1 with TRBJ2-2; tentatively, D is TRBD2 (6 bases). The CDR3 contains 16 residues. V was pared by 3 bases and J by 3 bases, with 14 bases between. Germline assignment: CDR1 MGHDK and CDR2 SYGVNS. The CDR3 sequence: CASSDSTLADTGELFF. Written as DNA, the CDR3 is TGTGCCAGCAGTGATTCGACTTTAGCGGACACCGGGGAGCTGTTTTTT. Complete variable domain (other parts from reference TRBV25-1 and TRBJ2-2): EADIYQTPRYLVIGTGKKITLECSQTMGHDKMYWYQQDPGMELHLIHYSYGVNSTEKGDLSSESTVSRIRTEHFPLTLESARPSHTSQYLCASSDSTLADTGELFFGEGSRLTVL.

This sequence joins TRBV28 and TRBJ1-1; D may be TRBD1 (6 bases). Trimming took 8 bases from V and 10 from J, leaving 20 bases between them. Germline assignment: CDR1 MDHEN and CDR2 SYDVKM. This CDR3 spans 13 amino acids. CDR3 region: CASALRGASRAFF. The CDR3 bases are TGTGCCAGCGCCCTCAGGGGCGCTTCTCGAGCTTTCTTT. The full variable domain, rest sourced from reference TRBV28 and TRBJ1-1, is DVKVTQSSRYLVKRTGEKVFLECVQDMDHENMFWYRQDPGLGLRLIYFSYDVKMKEKGDIPEGYSVSREKKERFSLILESASTNQTSMYLCASALRGASRAFFGQGTRLTVV.

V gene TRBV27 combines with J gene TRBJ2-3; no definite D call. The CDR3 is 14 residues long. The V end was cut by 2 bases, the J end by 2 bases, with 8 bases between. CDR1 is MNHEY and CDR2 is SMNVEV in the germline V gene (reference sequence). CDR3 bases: TGTGCCAGCAGTTTAAGGTTGCACACAGATACGCAGTATTTT. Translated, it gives CASSLRLHTDTQYF.

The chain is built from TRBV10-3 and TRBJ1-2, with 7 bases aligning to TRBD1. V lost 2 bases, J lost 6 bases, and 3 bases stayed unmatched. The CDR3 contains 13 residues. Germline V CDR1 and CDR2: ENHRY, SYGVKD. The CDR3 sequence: CAISEDRDDGYTF. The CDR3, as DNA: TGTGCCATCAGTGAGGACAGGGATGATGGCTACACCTTC.